This TCR beta chain was found in a study of cytomegalovirus exposure and HLA in healthy donors. Study in general: From donors who were HLA-typed, an early data release held around 85 million unique TCRs. Findings of the study overall: About 87% or about 30% of the time was how often most TCR beta V segments were productive, according to an earlier analysis. TCR beta chain V- and J-gene trimming was linked, in a later analysis, to a missense variant in DCLRE1C.

V lost 2 bases and J lost 3, with 17 bases in between. Looked up from germline, CDR1 is KGHSH and CDR2 is LQKENI. The CDR3 is 17 residues long. This PCR relied on a set of 60 Vbeta primers and 13 Jbeta primers. Produced via immunoSEQ multiplex PCR; TCRdb's table is partial and in-frame only. The ten most abundant clones cover less than 0.75% of a sample with under 35,000 clones. In regard to this clone: Its specificity is not known.

This receptor was taken from a man aged 30 to 45 in good health and CMV-seronegative. Sequenced sample: PBMCs. V is TRBV18 and J is TRBJ1-3; D is possibly TRBD1 (5 bases). CDR3: CASSPMSQGRGGNTIYF. The DNA of the CDR3 is TGTGCCAGCTCACCAATGTCTCAGGGAAGAGGTGGAAACACCATATATTTT.